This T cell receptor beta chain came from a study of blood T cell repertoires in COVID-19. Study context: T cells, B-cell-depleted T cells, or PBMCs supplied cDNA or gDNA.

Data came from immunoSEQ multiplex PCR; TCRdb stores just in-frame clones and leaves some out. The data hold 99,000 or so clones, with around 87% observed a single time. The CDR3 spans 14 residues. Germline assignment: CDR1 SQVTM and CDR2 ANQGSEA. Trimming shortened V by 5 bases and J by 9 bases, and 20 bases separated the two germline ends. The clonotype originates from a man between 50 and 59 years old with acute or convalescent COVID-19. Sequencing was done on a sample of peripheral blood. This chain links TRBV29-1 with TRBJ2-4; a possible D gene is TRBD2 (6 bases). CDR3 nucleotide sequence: TGCAGCGTTCTTCCCCGTTCACCCGGGGGCATTCAGTACTTC. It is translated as CSVLPRSPGGIQYF.